The next 12 T cell receptor beta chains were all read from a single sample in a study of identical twins (TCRdb year 2016). Libraries were built with 5' RACE. For sequencing, an Illumina HiSeq 2000 was employed. TCRdb passed the public sequencing reads through fastp at Q25 and MiXCR, retaining productive beta sequences. Identical CDR3 protein sequences are pooled into one entry, listed with their most common genes and DNA. The sample table lists hundreds of thousands of distinct CDR3 sequences, 11% to 15% of them with a count of one. Around 9.5% of the sample is in the top ten clones. The sequencing input was memory (CD45RO+) T cells sorted from blood. Interpreted using the paper, the cell subset or site label stands for: CD45RO+ enriched T cells. The receptors shown here come from a woman younger than 35 in good health.

This chain connects TRBV28 to TRBJ1-2, with 7 bases matching TRBD1. The ends lost 6 bases at V and 4 bases at J; junction bases unmatched: 8. The CDR3 has 14 residues. The germline CDR1 and CDR2 sequences are MDHEN and SYDVKM. The CDR3 coding sequence is TGTGCCAGCAGCCCGGGACAGAGTATCTATGGCTACACCTTC. Protein product: CASSPGQSIYGYTF.

The table lists this clonotype with a few counts. This chain uses TRBV11-2 with TRBJ2-6, with a tentative D call TRBD1 (6 bases). This CDR3 is built from 18 residues. V gave up 2 bases and J gave up 0 bases, with 14 bases separating them. The germline V gene has CDR1 SGHAT and CDR2 FQNNGV. DNA of the CDR3: TGTGCCAGCAGCTTACGGTCAGGGGCAAGCTCTGGGGCCAACGTCCTGACTTTC. Translated: CASSLRSGASSGANVLTF.

V and J are TRBV20-1 and TRBJ2-5; TRBD2 is a possible D gene (7 bases). CDR1 and CDR2 from the germline V gene are DFQATT and SNEGSKA (reference sequence). This CDR3 region has 17 residues. The V and J ends lost 0 bases and 6 bases respectively, with 23 bases between them. The CDR3, as DNA: TGCAGTGCTAGAGATAGAGGCGGGGGCGCCGCCAGTAAGACCCAGTACTTC. Translated: CSARDRGGGAASKTQYF.

This clonotype was detected only a few times. The chain links TRBV7-9 to TRBJ1-1; unclear D gene. In germline, CDR1 is SEHNR, CDR2 FQNEAQ (reference sequence). The CDR3 runs 14 residues. Deletions cut 2 bases from V and 1 base from J, with 8 bases between. CDR3 amino acids: CASSLSGSNTEAFF. CDR3 sequence (DNA): TGTGCCAGCAGCTTATCCGGGTCGAACACTGAAGCTTTCTTT.

The chain carries TRBV7-6 and TRBJ2-2; 9 nucleotides match TRBD2. Per the germline V gene, CDR1 is SGHVS and CDR2 is FNYEAQ. The V and J ends lost 4 bases and 4 bases, in that order; junction bases with no gene match: 10. The CDR3 has 17 amino acids. CDR3 sequence reads: CASSSISSGSFTGELFF. In DNA, the CDR3 is TGTGCCAGCAGCTCCATAAGTAGCGGGAGTTTCACCGGGGAGCTGTTTTTT.

This chain links TRBV20-1 with TRBJ1-1; maybe TRBD1 (6 bases). The V and J ends lost 1 base and 3 bases respectively, with 12 bases between them. Germline V lookup: CDR1 DFQATT, CDR2 SNEGSKA (reference sequence). The CDR3 spans 14 residues. CDR3 in DNA: TGCAGTGCTAGAGGACAGGTGGGCTACACTGAAGCTTTCTTT. This codes for CSARGQVGYTEAFF.

The V call is TRBV5-1, the J call TRBJ1-2, with TRBD1 identical over 10 bases. The germline CDR1 and CDR2 sequences are SGHRS and YFSETQ. V was pared by 5 bases and J by 7 bases, with 11 bases of the junction left unmatched. The CDR3 runs to 15 residues. CDR3 bases: TGCGCCAGCAGACAACAGGTTCGGGACAGGGGTGGCTACACCTTC. As protein: CASRQQVRDRGGYTF.

The rearrangement links TRBV20-1 to TRBJ1-5; D unresolved. The V gene lost 5 bases and the J gene lost 0 bases, with 8 bases spanning the gap. The CDR3 sequence is 13 residues long. Germline V CDR1 and CDR2: DFQATT, SNEGSKA (reference sequence). CDR3 DNA sequence: TGCAGTGCTGTTGGTCATAGCAATCAGCCCCAGCATTTT. Its protein product is CSAVGHSNQPQHF.

The chain carries TRBV6-1 and TRBJ1-2, with 7 bases that match TRBD1. In germline, CDR1 is MNHNS, CDR2 SASEGT. This CDR3 has 14 residues. Trimming at V came to 5 bases and at J to 6 bases, leaving 9 bases not matched to a gene. CDR3 region: CASSPPEGADGYTF. CDR3 sequence (DNA): TGTGCCAGCAGTCCTCCGGAGGGGGCAGATGGCTACACCTTC.

CDR3 residues: CASSHLERRNTGELFF. The CDR3 nucleotides are TGTGCCAGCAGCCACTTGGAAAGACGGAACACCGGGGAGCTGTTTTTT. The chain carries TRBV3-1 and TRBJ2-2, with no clear D. The ends were cut back, 3 bases at V and 1 base at J, with 12 bases in the middle. Germline V gene sequence: CDR1 LGHDT, CDR2 YNNKEL (reference sequence). This CDR3 comprises 16 residues.

This clonotype was seen ten or more times. This sequence joins TRBV5-1 and TRBJ2-1; 11 nucleotides align to TRBD2. V was clipped by 0 bases and J by 5 bases; unmatched bases: 4. This CDR3 contains 16 residues. The germline CDR1 and CDR2 sequences are SGHRS and YFSETQ. In DNA, the CDR3 is TGCGCCAGCAGCTTGGATAGCGGGAGGGCCCACAATGAGCAGTTCTTC. It yields the protein CASSLDSGRAHNEQFF.

The rearrangement joins TRBV6-2 or TRBV6-3 to TRBJ1-1; TRBD1 is a possible D gene (6 bases). The V gene lost 8 bases and the J gene lost 4 bases, with 14 bases spanning the gap. The CDR3 is 13 residues long. Germline loops: CDR1 MNHEY, CDR2 SVGEGT. DNA of the CDR3: TGTGCCAGCGACGTTCCCAGGGGCACTGAAGCTTTCTTT. Its protein is CASDVPRGTEAFF.